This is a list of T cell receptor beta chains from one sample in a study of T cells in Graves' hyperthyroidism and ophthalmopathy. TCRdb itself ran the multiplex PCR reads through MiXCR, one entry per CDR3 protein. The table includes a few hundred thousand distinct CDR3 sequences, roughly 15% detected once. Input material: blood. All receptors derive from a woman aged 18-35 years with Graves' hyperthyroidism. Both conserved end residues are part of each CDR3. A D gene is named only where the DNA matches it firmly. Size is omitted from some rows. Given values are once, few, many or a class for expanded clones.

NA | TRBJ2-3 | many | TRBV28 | CASSLGTGIRTDTQYF | TGTGCCAGCAGTTTAGGAACGGGAATTAGGACAGATACGCAGTATTTT
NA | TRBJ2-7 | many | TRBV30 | CAWSQTGEQYF | TGTGCCTGGAGCCAAACAGGGGAGCAGTACTTC
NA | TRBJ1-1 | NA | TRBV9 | CASSGGVQGVGATEAFF | TGTGCCAGCAGCGGAGGTGTACAGGGCGTGGGGGCCACTGAAGCTTTCTTT
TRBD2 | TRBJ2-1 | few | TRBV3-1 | CASSQDASGRAEQFF | TGTGCCAGCAGCCAAGATGCTAGCGGGAGGGCCGAGCAGTTCTTC
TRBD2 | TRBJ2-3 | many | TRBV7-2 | CASSFQTSLTDTQYF | TGTGCCAGCAGCTTCCAGACTAGCCTCACAGATACGCAGTATTTT
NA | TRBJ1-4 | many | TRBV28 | CASSFGASGPNEKLFF | TGTGCCAGCAGTTTCGGGGCGAGTGGCCCTAATGAAAAACTGTTTTTT
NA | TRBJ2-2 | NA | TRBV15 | CATSSAGELFF | TGTGCCACCAGCTCCGCCGGGGAGCTGTTTTTT
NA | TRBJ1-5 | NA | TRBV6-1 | CASSVQGSQPQHF | TGTGCCAGCAGTGTCCAGGGGAGTCAGCCCCAGCATTTT
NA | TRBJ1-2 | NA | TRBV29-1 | CSAELGAGYGYAF | TGCAGCGCCGAGTTGGGGGCGGGGTATGGCTACGCCTTC
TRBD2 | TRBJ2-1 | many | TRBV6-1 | CASSAKTSGNNEQFF | TGTGCCAGCAGTGCGAAGACTAGCGGAAACAATGAGCAGTTCTTC